The clone carrying this T cell receptor beta chain appeared many times. Constant-region reverse primers amplified full-length variable regions, followed by semi-nested Nested Universal Primer A PCR. TCRdb reanalysed the 5' RACE reads using MiXCR and keeps one entry per CDR3 protein. The table lists tens of thousands of distinct CDR3 sequences, around 25% of them singletons. Purified naive CD4+ T cells were depleted of CD25+ Tregs. The origin of this receptor is a female donor with breast cancer. The sequencing sample was made of tumor-infiltrating naive CD4+ T cells sorted from the breast tumor. Subset in this sample: naive CD4+ T cells, CD4+CD45RA+CD25-.

The chain's CDR3 is CASSRGTVMTKNIQYF. CDR3 in DNA: TGTGCCAGCAGCCGAGGGACAGTCATGACCAAAAACATTCAGTACTTC. The chain uses TRBV7-2 and TRBJ2-4; 7 positions agree with TRBD1. The germline V gene has CDR1 SGHTA and CDR2 FQGNSA. V lost 5 bases and J lost 2; bases outside the gene matches: 9. The CDR3 covers 16 residues.